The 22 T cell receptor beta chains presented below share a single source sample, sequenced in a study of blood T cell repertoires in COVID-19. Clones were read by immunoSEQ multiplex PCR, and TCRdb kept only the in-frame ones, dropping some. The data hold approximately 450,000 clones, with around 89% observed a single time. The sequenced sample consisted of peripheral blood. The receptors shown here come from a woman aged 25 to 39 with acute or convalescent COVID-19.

The CDR3 bases are TGTGCCAGCAGCCCCGCGTGGGGGCCAGACAGCGATACGCAGTATTTT. Its protein is CASSPAWGPDSDTQYF. J is TRBJ2-3 and V is TRBV28, with D perhaps TRBD1 (6 bases). V was cut by 6 bases and J by 6 bases, with 22 bases left in between. The length of the CDR3 is 16 residues. Per germline, CDR1 MDHEN and CDR2 SYDVKM. The entire variable domain, with the rest obtained from reference TRBV28 and TRBJ2-3, is as follows: DVKVTQSSRYLVKRTGEKVFLECVQDMDHENMFWYRQDPGLGLRLIYFSYDVKMKEKGDIPEGYSVSREKKERFSLILESASTNQTSMYLCASSPAWGPDSDTQYFGPGTRLTVL.

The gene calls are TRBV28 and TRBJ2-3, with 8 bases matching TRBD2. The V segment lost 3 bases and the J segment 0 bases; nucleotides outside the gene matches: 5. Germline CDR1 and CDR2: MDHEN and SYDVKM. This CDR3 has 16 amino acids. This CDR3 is CASSFQTSGSTDTQYF. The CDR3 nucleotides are TGTGCCAGCAGTTTCCAAACTAGCGGCAGCACAGATACGCAGTATTTT.

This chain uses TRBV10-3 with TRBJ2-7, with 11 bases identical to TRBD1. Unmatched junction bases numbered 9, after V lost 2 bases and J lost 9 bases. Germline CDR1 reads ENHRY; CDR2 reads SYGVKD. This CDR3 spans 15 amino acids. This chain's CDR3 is CAISEGDRGRMWQYF. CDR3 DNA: TGTGCCATCAGTGAGGGGGACAGGGGGAGAATGTGGCAGTACTTC.

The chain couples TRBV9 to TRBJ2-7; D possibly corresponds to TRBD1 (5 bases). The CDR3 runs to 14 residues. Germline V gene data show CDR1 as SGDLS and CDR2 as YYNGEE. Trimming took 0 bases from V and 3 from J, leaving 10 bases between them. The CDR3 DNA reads TGTGCCAGCAGCGTAGCCCCAGGGAACTACGAGCAGTACTTC. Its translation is CASSVAPGNYEQYF.

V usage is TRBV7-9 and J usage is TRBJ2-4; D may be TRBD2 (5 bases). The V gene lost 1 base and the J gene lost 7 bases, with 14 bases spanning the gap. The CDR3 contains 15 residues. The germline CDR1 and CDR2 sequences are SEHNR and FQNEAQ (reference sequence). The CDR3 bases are TGTGCCAGCAGCTTAGTAGCAGGAGGTAGGAACATTCAGTACTTC. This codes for CASSLVAGGRNIQYF.

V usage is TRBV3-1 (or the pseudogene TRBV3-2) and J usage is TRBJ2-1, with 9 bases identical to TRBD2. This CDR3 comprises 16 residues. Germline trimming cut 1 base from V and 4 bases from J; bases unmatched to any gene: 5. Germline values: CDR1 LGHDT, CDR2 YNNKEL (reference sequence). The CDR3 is CASSQVQRGVYNEQFF. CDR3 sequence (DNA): TGTGCCAGCAGCCAAGTCCAGCGGGGGGTATACAATGAGCAGTTCTTC.

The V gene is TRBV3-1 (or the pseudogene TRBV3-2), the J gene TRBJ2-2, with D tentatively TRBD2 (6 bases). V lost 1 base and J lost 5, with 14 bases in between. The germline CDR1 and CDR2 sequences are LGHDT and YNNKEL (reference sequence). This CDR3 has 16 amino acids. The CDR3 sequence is CASSQGFGGRTGELFF. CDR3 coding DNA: TGTGCCAGCAGCCAAGGATTCGGGGGAAGAACCGGGGAGCTGTTTTTT.

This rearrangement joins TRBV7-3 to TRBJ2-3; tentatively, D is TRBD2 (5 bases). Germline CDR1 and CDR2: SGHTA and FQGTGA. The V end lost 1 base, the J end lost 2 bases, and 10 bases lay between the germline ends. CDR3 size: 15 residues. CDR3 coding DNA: TGTGCCAGCAGCTTAAGAGGACTGAACACAGATACGCAGTATTTT. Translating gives CASSLRGLNTDTQYF.

The chain's CDR3 is CASRAGTGVNGYTF. CDR3 in DNA: TGTGCCAGCAGAGCCGGGACAGGGGTGAATGGCTACACCTTC. This sequence joins TRBV6-5 and TRBJ1-2; 10 nucleotides line up with TRBD1. The CDR3 loop spans 14 amino acids. Germline CDR1 MNHEY, CDR2 SVGAGI. Trimming at V came to 6 bases and at J to 6 bases, leaving 7 bases not matched to a gene.

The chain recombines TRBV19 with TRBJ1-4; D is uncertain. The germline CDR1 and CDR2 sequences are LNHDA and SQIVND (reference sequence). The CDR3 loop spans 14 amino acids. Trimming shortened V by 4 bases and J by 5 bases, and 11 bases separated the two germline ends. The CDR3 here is CASSTTPRNEKLFF. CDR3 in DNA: TGTGCCAGTAGTACAACCCCCAGGAATGAAAAACTGTTTTTT. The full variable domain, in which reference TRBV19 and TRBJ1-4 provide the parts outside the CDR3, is DGGITQSPKYLFRKEGQNVTLSCEQNLNHDAMYWYRQDPGQGLRLIYYSQIVNDFQKGDIAEGYSVSREKKESFPLTVTSAQKNPTAFYLCASSTTPRNEKLFFGSGTQLSVL.

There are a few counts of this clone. In nucleotides, the CDR3 is TGCAGTGCTAGTAAAGGAGCGGAAGCCAAAAACATTCAGTACTTC. Its protein product is CSASKGAEAKNIQYF. The genes are TRBV20-1 and TRBJ2-4; D possibly corresponds to TRBD2 (5 bases). Germline V gives CDR1 DFQATT, CDR2 SNEGSKA (reference sequence). Between the trimmed V and J ends, which lost 3 bases and 0 bases, there was a span of 12 bases. The CDR3 is 15 amino acids.

The CDR3 protein is CASREGQHYNSPLHF. The CDR3 DNA follows: TGTGCCAGTAGGGAAGGACAGCATTATAATTCACCCCTCCACTTT. The V and J genes are TRBV19 and TRBJ1-6, with D possibly being TRBD1 (6 bases). The CDR3 extends over 15 amino acids. V was trimmed by 6 bases and J by 4 bases, leaving 13 bases between them. Germline V gene lookup returns CDR1 LNHDA and CDR2 SQIVND (reference sequence).

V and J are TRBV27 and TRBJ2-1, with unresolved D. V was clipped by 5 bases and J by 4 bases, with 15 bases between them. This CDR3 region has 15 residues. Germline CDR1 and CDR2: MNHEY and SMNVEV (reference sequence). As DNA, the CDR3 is TGTGCCAGCAGTCTCACCCTCGGCAGGTACAATGAGCAGTTCTTC. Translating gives CASSLTLGRYNEQFF.

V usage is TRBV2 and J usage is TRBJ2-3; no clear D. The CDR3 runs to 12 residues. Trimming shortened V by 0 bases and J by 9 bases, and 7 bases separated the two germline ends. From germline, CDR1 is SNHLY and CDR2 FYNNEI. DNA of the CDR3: TGTGCCAGCAGTGAAGCGCTCACAACGCAGTATTTT. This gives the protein CASSEALTTQYF. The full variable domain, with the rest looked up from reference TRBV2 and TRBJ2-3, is EPEVTQTPSHQVTQMGQEVILRCVPISNHLYFYWYRQILGQKVEFLVSFYNNEISEKSEIFDDQFSVERPDGSNFTLKIRSTKLEDSAMYFCASSEALTTQYFGPGTRLTVL.

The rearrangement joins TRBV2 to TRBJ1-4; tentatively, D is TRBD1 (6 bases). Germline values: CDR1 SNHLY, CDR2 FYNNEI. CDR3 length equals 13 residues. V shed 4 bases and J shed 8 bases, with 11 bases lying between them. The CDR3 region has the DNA TGTGCCAGCAGTGCCAGGGGATGGGAAAAACTGTTTTTT. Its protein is CASSARGWEKLFF.

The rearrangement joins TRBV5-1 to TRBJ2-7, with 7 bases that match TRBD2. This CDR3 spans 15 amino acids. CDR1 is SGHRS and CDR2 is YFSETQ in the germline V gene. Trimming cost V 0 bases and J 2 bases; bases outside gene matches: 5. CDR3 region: CASSLASSGTYEQYF. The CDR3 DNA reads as TGCGCCAGCAGCTTGGCGTCTAGCGGCACCTACGAGCAGTACTTC. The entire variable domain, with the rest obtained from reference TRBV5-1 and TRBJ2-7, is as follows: KAGVTQTPRYLIKTRGQQVTLSCSPISGHRSVSWYQQTPGQGLQFLFEYFSETQRNKGNFPGRFSGRQFSNSRSEMNVSTLELGDSALYLCASSLASSGTYEQYFGPGTRLTVT.

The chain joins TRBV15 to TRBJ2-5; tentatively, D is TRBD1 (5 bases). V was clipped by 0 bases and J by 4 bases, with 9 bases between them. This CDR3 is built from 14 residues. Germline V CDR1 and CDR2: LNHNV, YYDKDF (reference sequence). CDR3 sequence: CATSRDLGAETQYF. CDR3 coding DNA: TGTGCCACCAGCAGAGATTTAGGGGCAGAGACCCAGTACTTC.

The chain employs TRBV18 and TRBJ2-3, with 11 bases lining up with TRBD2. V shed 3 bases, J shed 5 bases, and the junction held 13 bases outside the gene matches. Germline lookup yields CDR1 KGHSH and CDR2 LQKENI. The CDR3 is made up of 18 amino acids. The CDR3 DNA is TGTGCCAGCTCACCCCCACGAGGTAGCGGGGGGGCAGGAGATACGCAGTATTTT. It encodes CASSPPRGSGGAGDTQYF.

CDR3 amino acids: CASSQERQGRTGYTF. In DNA, the CDR3 is TGTGCCAGCAGCCAGGAACGACAGGGCAGAACGGGCTACACCTTC. The V call is TRBV14, the J call TRBJ1-2; TRBD1 matches 7 bases. J lost 8 bases, V lost 3 bases, and 12 bases had no gene match. CDR1 is SGHDN, CDR2 FVKESK, per germline. The CDR3 contains 15 residues.

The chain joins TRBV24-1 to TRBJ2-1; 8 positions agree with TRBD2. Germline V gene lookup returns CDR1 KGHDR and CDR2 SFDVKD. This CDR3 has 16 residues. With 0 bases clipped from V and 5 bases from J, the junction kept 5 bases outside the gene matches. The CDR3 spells CATSDLGMTSDNEQFF. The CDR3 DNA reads TGTGCCACCAGTGATTTGGGGATGACTAGCGACAATGAGCAGTTCTTC.

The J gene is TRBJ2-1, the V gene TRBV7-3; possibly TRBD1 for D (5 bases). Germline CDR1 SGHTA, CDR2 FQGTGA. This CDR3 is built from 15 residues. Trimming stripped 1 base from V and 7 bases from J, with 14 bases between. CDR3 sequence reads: CASSLSGAGWNEQFF. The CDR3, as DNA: TGTGCCAGCAGCTTAAGTGGGGCCGGTTGGAATGAGCAGTTCTTC.

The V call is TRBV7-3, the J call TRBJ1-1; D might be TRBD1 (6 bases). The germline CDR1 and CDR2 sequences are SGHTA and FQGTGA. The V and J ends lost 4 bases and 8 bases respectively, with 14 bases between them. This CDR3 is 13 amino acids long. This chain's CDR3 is CASSSNLGQEAFF. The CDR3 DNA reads TGTGCCAGCAGCTCTAACCTTGGACAGGAAGCTTTCTTT. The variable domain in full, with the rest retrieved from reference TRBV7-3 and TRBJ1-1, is GAGVSQTPSNKVTEKGKYVELRCDPISGHTALYWYRQSLGQGPEFLIYFQGTGAADDSGLPNDRFFAVRPEGSVSTLKIQRTERGDSAVYLCASSSNLGQEAFFGQGTRLTVV.